This T cell receptor beta chain was sequenced during a study of regulatory T cells in long-lasting Graves disease. This clonotype came up many times. This sample's time point: persistent/refractory GD, antithyroid drugs over 5 years with positive TRAb. From RNA extracted from PBMCs, the TCR library was made. It was an endocrinology department in Xi'an, China, that provided the patients. In building TCR beta libraries, iRepertoire HTBI primers were used together with Arm-PCR of CDR3 regions. MiXCR was run by TCRdb on the multiplex PCR reads, yielding one entry per CDR3 protein. The table has approximately 360,000 distinct CDR3 sequences, roughly 20% seen once; the top ten hold around 30%. The germline gives CDR1 ENHRY, CDR2 SYGVKD. This CDR3 has 14 residues. Trimming stripped 2 bases from V and 3 bases from J, with 10 bases between.

The V and J genes are TRBV10-3 and TRBJ2-5; D is unclear. This TCR derives from a woman in her forties with Graves disease. This specimen consisted of peripheral blood mononuclear cells (PBMCs), obtained when the disease was refractory, from a patient treated with antithyroid drugs. CDR3 coding DNA: TGTGCCATCAGTGAGAAAAAGTCGAAAGAGACCCAGTACTTC. Its translation is CAISEKKSKETQYF.